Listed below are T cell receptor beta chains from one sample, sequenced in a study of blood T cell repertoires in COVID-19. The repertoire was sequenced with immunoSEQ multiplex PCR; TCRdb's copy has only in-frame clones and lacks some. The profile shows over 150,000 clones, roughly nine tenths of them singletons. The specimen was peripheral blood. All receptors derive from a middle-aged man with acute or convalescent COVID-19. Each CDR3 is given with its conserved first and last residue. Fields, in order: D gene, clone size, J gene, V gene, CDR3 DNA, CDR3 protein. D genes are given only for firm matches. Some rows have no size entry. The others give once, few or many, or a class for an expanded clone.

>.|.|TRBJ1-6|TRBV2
TGTGCCAGCAGCCCGACAGGAGGTAATTCACCCCTCCACTTT
CASSPTGGNSPLHF
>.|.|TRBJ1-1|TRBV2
TGTGCCAGCGGGGTGGAGGAGAACACTGAAGCTTTCTTT
CASGVEENTEAFF
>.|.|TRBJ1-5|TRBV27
TGTGCCAGCAGTTTATCCGGGGGGGGGAATCAGCCCCAGCATTTT
CASSLSGGGNQPQHF
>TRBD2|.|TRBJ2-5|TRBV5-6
TGTGCCAGCAGCCTACCCGGGACTAGCGGCAGGACCCAGTACTTC
CASSLPGTSGRTQYF
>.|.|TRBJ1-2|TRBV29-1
TGCAGCGAGGGTTCCCCGCGTGGCTACACCTTC
CSEGSPRGYTF
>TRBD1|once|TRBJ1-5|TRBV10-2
TGCGCCAGCAGGCACAGGGGGAACGGTCAGCCCCAGCATTTT
CASRHRGNGQPQHF
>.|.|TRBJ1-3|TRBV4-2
TGTGCCAGCAGCCAAGAAGGGCAGGGAGGCTCTGGAAACACCATATATTTT
CASSQEGQGGSGNTIYF
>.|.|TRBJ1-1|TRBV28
TGTGCCAGCAGTCTCCCTACAAGGGGAGGCACTGAAGCTTTCTTT
CASSLPTRGGTEAFF
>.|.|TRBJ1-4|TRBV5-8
TGTGCCAGCAGGGAGGGGGGGCCCCGTGAAAAACTGTTTTTT
CASREGGPREKLFF
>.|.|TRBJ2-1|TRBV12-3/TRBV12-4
TGTGCCAGCAGCCGTAGATATGAGCAGTTCTTC
CASSRRYEQFF
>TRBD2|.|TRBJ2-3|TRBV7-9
TGTGCCAGCAGCAGGACTAGCGGGGGGCATGCCACAGATACGCAGTATTTT
CASSRTSGGHATDTQYF
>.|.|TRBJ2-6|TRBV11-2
TGTGCCAGCAGCTTGAGTCGCTCTGGGGCCAACGTCCTGACTTTC
CASSLSRSGANVLTF
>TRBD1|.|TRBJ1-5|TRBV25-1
TGTGCCAGCAGTCCGACAGGGGAGAATCAGCCCCAGCATTTT
CASSPTGENQPQHF
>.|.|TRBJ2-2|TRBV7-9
TGTGCCAGCAGCCCTACGACAGCGAACACCGGGGAGCTGTTTTTT
CASSPTTANTGELFF
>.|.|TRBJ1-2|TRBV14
TGTGCCAGCAGCCAAGACGGCCGAGGCTATGGCTACACCTTC
CASSQDGRGYGYTF
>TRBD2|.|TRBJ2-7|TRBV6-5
TGTGCCAGCAGGGCTATGGGGACTAGCGCTTACGAGCAGTACTTC
CASRAMGTSAYEQYF
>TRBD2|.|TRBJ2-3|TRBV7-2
TGTGCCAGCAGCTTAGTGGCCGGGGGGGCGCGGCGTACAGATACGCAGTATTTT
CASSLVAGGARRTDTQYF
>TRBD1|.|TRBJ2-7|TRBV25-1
TGTGCCAGCAGTGAAGCTGGGACAGGACTTCTCGGGGAGCAGTACTTC
CASSEAGTGLLGEQYF
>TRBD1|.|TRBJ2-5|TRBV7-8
TGTGCCAGCAGCTTACTCCGGAGGGGGACAGGGATTACCCAGTACTTC
CASSLLRRGTGITQYF
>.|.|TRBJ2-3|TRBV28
TGTGCCAGCAGTTTACTAGCAGGCACAGATACGCAGTATTTT
CASSLLAGTDTQYF
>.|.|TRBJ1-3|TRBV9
TGTGCCAGCAGCGTAGCCAACAGGGGAAACACCATATATTTT
CASSVANRGNTIYF
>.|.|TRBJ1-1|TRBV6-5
TGTGCCAGCAGTTCTCAAACAGGAGTCGTCGACACTGAAGCTTTCTTT
CASSSQTGVVDTEAFF
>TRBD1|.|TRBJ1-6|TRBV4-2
TGTGCCAGCAGCCAAGAGCAGGGGGCGCGTAATTCACCCCTCCACTTT
CASSQEQGARNSPLHF
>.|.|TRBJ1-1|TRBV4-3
TGCGCCAGCAGCCAGATGAACAGTGGGAACACTGAAGCTTTCTTT
CASSQMNSGNTEAFF
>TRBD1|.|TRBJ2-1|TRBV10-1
TGCGCCAGCAGTGAGTCTGGGACAGGGCCTGTCGGGGGGCAGTTCTTC
CASSESGTGPVGGQFF
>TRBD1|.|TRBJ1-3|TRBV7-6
TGTGCCAGCAGCTCAAGGACAGGCGTGGGCTCTGGAAACACCATATATTTT
CASSSRTGVGSGNTIYF
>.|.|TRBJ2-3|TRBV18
TGTGCCAGCGGTCGGGATACGCAGTATTTT
CASGRDTQYF
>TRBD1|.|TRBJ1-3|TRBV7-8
TGTGCCAGCAGCTTGGGGACAGGTGGAAACACCATATATTTT
CASSLGTGGNTIYF
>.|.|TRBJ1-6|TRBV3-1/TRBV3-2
TGTGCCAGCAGCCAAGCCCCGGGGGGGAACGGTTCACCCCTCCACTTT
CASSQAPGGNGSPLHF
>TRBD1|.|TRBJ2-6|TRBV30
TGTGCCTGGAGCGGCGCCGGGACAGGGATTTGGGCCAACGTCCTGACTTTC
CAWSGAGTGIWANVLTF
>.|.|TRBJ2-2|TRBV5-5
TGTGCCAGCAGCCCACGGACAGCGAACACCGGGGAGCTGTTTTTT
CASSPRTANTGELFF
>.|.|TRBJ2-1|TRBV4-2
TGTGCCAGCAGCCAAGTCGGACACTCCTACAATGAGCAGTTCTTC
CASSQVGHSYNEQFF
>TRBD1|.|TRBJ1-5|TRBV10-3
TGTGCCATCAGCACAGGGGGAAGGGGACAGCCCCAGCATTTT
CAISTGGRGQPQHF
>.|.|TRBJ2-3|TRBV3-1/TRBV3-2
TGTGCCAGCAGCCAAGGGGTCCTAGCGACGTATACGCAGTATTTT
CASSQGVLATYTQYF
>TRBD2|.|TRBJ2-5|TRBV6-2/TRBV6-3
TGTGCCAGCAGTTACCCGGGACTAGAGCCTCAAGAGACCCAGTACTTC
CASSYPGLEPQETQYF
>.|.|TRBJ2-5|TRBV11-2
TGTGCCAGCAGCCGAAGTCCAGGGGTTTTGGAGACCCAGTACTTC
CASSRSPGVLETQYF
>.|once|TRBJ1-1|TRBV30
TGTGCCCAAACCTTGGGAGGCACTGAAGCTTTCTTT
CAQTLGGTEAFF
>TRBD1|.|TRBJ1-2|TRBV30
TGTAGCCACCATTCCGGGACAGGGAACTATGGCTACACCTTC
CSHHSGTGNYGYTF
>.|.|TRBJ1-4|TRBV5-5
TGTGCCAGCAGCTTCTCCAAGGCGGAAACTAATGAAAAACTGTTTTTT
CASSFSKAETNEKLFF
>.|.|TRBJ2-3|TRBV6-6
TGTGCCAGCAGTTATAACAGGGTCACAATTACAGATACGCAGTATTTT
CASSYNRVTITDTQYF
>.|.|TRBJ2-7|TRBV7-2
TGTGCCAGCAGCGTCCAGGGTATCTGGCAGTACTTC
CASSVQGIWQYF
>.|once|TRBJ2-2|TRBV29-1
TGCAGCGTTGTGGGGGCGGGCACCGGGGAGCTGTTTTTT
CSVVGAGTGELFF
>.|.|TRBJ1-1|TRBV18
TGTGCCAGCTCCGGGATCGGAATGAACACTGAAGCTTTCTTT
CASSGIGMNTEAFF
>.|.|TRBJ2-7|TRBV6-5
TGTGCCAGCCGCTTAGCCAGGGGAGCCTACGAGCAGTACTTC
CASRLARGAYEQYF
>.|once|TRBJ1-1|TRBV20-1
TGCAGTGCTACCTCAGGGATTGAAGCTTTCTTT
CSATSGIEAFF
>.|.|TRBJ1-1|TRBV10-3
TGTGCCATCAGGGAATCAGACAGCATGAACACTGAAGCTTTCTTT
CAIRESDSMNTEAFF
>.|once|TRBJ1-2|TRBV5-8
TGTGCCAGCAGCTTGCGGGGAGCCACCTACGATGGCTACACCTTC
CASSLRGATYDGYTF
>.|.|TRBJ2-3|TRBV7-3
TGTGCCAGCAGCTTACGCCCGGGGGGCACAGATACGCAGTATTTT
CASSLRPGGTDTQYF
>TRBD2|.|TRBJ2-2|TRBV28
TGTGCCAGCAGTCCTATTATAGCGGGGCGGAACACCGGGGAGCTGTTTTTT
CASSPIIAGRNTGELFF
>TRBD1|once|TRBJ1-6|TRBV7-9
TGTGCCAGCAGCTTAGGGGACGGGACAGGGAGTTCACCCCTCCACTTT
CASSLGDGTGSSPLHF
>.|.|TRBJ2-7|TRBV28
TGTGCCAGCAGTTTACACAGGGAAGGCTACGAGCAGTACTTC
CASSLHREGYEQYF
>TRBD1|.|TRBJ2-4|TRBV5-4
TGTGCCAGCAGCTTTCGGACAGGGGACATTCAGTACTTC
CASSFRTGDIQYF
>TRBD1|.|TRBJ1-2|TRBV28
TGTGCCAGCAGTTTAGGGTTAAGGGGGCGCTATGGCTACACCTTC
CASSLGLRGRYGYTF
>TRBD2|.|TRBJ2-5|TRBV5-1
TGCGCCAGCAGCATAGGACTAGCGGGCCAAGAGACCCAGTACTTC
CASSIGLAGQETQYF
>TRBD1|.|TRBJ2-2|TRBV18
TGTGCCAGCTCACCATCGGGACAGGGGAGCACCGGGGAGCTGTTTTTT
CASSPSGQGSTGELFF
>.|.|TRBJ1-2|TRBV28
TGTGCCAGCAGCCCGGCGGGGCGCCAACTATATGGCTACACCTTC
CASSPAGRQLYGYTF
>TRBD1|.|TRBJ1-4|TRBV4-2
TGTGCCAGCAGCCAAGATAGGGACAGGGGATGGGAAAAACTGTTTTTT
CASSQDRDRGWEKLFF